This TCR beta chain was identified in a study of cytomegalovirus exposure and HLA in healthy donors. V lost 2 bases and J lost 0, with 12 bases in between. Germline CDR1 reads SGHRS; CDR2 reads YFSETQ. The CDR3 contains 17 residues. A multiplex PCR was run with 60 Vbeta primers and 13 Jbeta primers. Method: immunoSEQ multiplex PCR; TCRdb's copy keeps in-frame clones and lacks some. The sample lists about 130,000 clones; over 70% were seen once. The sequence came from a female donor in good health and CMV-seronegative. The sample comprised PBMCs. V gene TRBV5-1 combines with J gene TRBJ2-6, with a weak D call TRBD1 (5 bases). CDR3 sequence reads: CASSFQTANSGANVLTF. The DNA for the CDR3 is TGCGCCAGCAGCTTTCAGACAGCCAACTCTGGGGCCAACGTCCTGACTTTC.